This TCR beta chain is from a study of beta chain features in type 1 diabetes. About 116 mL of blood, on average, came from one heparinised draw per donor. With respect to this clone: No antigen is known for it.

From germline, CDR1 is LNHDA and CDR2 SQIVND (reference sequence). The CDR3 has 16 amino acids. Trimming shortened V by 5 bases and J by 1 base, and 12 bases separated the two germline ends. Study-wide points: TCRB repertoires of naive, central memory and Treg cells appeared more similar among patients than among healthy donors. Cells expressing TCR highly could be over-represented by cDNA sequencing.

As every portion of the isolated RNA was reverse transcribed, the sequencing read expressed TCRB transcripts. It was found that naive, central memory and regulatory T cell samples averaged about 4 million reads. Sequencing used immunoSEQ multiplex PCR; TCRdb keeps in-frame clones, though not all of them. In the table there are around 310,000 clones, around 10% of which are singletons. The TCR sequence derives from a woman in her 30s in good health. Sequencing used naive CD4+ T cells from blood. The chain carries TRBV19 and TRBJ2-6; D unresolved. The CDR3 loop is CASSPVFQSGANVLTF. CDR3 coding DNA: TGTGCCAGTAGTCCCGTTTTCCAGTCTGGGGCCAACGTCCTGACTTTC.